Below, 6 T cell receptor beta chains from the same sample are listed, as sequenced in a study of blood T cell repertoires in COVID-19. Using immunoSEQ multiplex PCR, the repertoire was profiled, and TCRdb retains in-frame clones only, with some absent. The sample contains approximately 70,000 clones, around 89% of which appear only once. The sample consisted of peripheral blood. Every receptor here comes from a human donor in a cohort sampled during active COVID-19.

This clone was detected a few times. The V and J genes are TRBV18 and TRBJ2-7; maybe TRBD1 (6 bases). CDR3 length: 14 amino acids. The germline V gene has CDR1 KGHSH and CDR2 LQKENI. Trimming took off 4 bases at V and 0 bases at J, with 10 bases between the two ends. CDR3 DNA: TGTGCCAGCTCACTCCCAGGGGCCTCCTACGAGCAGTACTTC. Amino acids: CASSLPGASYEQYF.

The V gene is TRBV5-8, the J gene TRBJ1-4; 7 bases align to TRBD1. CDR1 and CDR2 (germline): SGHTS, YDEGEE. With V trimmed by 7 bases and J by 7 bases, 7 bases remained unmatched. The CDR3 totals 13 residues. The CDR3 nucleotides are TGTGCCAGCCTAACTAACAGGGGTGAAAAACTGTTTTTT. It specifies CASLTNRGEKLFF.

The chain uses TRBV20-1 and TRBJ2-3, with 8 bases fitting TRBD2. This CDR3 has 14 amino acids. CDR1 and CDR2 from the germline V gene are DFQATT and SNEGSKA (reference sequence). The V and J ends lost 3 bases and 3 bases, in that order; junction bases with no gene match: 5. CDR3 coding DNA: TGCAGTGCTAGTAGCGGGGTCGGAACAGATACGCAGTATTTT. Its translation: CSASSGVGTDTQYF.

The rearrangement uses TRBV7-9 and TRBJ1-1; 7 nucleotides line up with TRBD1. From germline, CDR1 is SEHNR and CDR2 FQNEAQ (reference sequence). The CDR3 consists of 15 residues. J was trimmed by 1 base and V by 1 base; bases with no gene match: 3. Written as DNA, the CDR3 is TGTGCCAGCAGCTTAGGGACAGGCCCGAACACTGAAGCTTTCTTT. It codes for CASSLGTGPNTEAFF.

This clone has just a few counts. V and J are TRBV2 and TRBJ2-7; the D gene is possibly TRBD2 (5 bases). V shed 6 bases and J shed 0 bases, with 12 bases lying between them. In germline, CDR1 is SNHLY, CDR2 FYNNEI. This CDR3 has 14 residues. The CDR3 DNA reads as TGTGCCAGCAGCGAGGTGGGGAGCTCCTACGAGCAGTACTTC. As protein: CASSEVGSSYEQYF. Based on the CDR3 plus reference TRBV2 and TRBJ2-7, the full variable domain is EPEVTQTPSHQVTQMGQEVILRCVPISNHLYFYWYRQILGQKVEFLVSFYNNEISEKSEIFDDQFSVERPDGSNFTLKIRSTKLEDSAMYFCASSEVGSSYEQYFGPGTRLTVT.

In DNA form, the CDR3 reads TGTGCCAGCAGCTTAAGGCCCGGAGCCGGGGGAGATACGCAGTATTTT. Protein product: CASSLRPGAGGDTQYF. The V gene is TRBV7-8, the J gene TRBJ2-3; D perhaps matches TRBD2 (6 bases). The CDR3 totals 16 residues. CDR1 and CDR2 (germline): SGHVS, FQNEAQ. Trimming shortened V by 2 bases and J by 5 bases, and 17 bases separated the two germline ends. Looking up the rest from reference TRBV7-8 and TRBJ2-3 gives the full variable domain: GAGVSQSPRYKVAKRGQDVALRCDPISGHVSLFWYQQALGQGPEFLTYFQNEAQLDKSGLPSDRFFAERPEGSVSTLKIQRTQQEDSAVYLCASSLRPGAGGDTQYFGPGTRLTVL.